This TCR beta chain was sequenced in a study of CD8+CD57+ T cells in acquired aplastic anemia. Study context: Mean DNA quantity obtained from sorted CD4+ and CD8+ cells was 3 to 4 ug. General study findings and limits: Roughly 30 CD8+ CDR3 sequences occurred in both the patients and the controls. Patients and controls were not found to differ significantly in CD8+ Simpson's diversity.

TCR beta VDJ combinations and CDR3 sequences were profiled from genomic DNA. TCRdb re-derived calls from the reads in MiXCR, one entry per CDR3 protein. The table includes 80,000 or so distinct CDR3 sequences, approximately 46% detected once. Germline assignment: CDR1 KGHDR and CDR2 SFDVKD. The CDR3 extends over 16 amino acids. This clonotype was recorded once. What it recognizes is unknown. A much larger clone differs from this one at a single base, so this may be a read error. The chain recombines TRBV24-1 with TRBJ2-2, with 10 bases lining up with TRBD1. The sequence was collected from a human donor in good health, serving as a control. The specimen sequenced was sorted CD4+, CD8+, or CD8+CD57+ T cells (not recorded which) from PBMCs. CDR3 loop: CVTSDLRQGAAGELFF. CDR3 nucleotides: TGTGTCACCAGTGATTTGAGACAGGGGGCGGCCGGGGAGCTGTTTTTT.